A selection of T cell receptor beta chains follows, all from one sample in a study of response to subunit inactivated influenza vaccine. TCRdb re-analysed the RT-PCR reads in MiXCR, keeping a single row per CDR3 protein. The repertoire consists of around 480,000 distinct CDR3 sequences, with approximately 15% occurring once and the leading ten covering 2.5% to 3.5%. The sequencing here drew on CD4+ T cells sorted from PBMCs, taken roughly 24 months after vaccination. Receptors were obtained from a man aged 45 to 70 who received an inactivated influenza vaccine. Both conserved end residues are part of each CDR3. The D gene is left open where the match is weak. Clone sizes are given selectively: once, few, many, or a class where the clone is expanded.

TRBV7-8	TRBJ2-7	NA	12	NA	CASSPLTYEQYF	TGTGCCAGCAGCCCCCTGACCTACGAGCAGTACTTC
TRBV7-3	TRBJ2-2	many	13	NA	CASSPQNTGELFF	TGTGCCAGCAGCCCTCAGAACACCGGGGAGCTGTTTTTT
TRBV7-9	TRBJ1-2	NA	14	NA	CASSLERSSYGYTF	TGTGCCAGCAGCTTAGAAAGGAGCTCCTATGGCTACACCTTC
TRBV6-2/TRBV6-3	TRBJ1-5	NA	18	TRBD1	CASSYIPRGDSGNQPQHF	TGTGCCAGCAGTTATATCCCCCGCGGGGACAGTGGGAATCAGCCCCAGCATTTT
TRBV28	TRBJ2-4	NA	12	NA	CASSLSSYLQYF	TGTGCCAGCAGTTTATCCTCGTACCTTCAGTACTTC
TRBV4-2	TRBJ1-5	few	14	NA	CASSQDKGNQPQHF	TGTGCCAGCAGCCAAGATAAGGGGAATCAGCCCCAGCATTTT
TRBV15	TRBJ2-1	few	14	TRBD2	CATSTRLADNEQFF	TGTGCCACCAGCACCCGTCTAGCGGACAATGAGCAGTTCTTC
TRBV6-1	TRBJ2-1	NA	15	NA	CASSTPGPSYNEQFF	TGTGCCAGCAGCACCCCGGGCCCCTCCTACAATGAGCAGTTCTTC
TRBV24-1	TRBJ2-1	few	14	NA	CAAGRKGKEDEQFF	TGCGCCGCTGGGAGGAAGGGTAAGGAGGATGAGCAGTTCTTC
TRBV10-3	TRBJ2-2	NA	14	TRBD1	CATTPQGYTGELFF	TGTGCCACAACGCCACAGGGGTACACCGGGGAGCTGTTTTTT
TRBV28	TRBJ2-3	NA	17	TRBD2	CPSSLSLAGTSTDTQYF	TGTCCCAGCAGTTTAAGCCTAGCGGGGACTAGCACAGATACGCAGTATTTT
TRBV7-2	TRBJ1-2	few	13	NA	CASSLGRGGGYTF	TGTGCCAGCAGCTTAGGTAGGGGTGGTGGCTACACCTTC
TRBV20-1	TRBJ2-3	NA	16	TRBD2	CSAPITSGRGADTQYF	TGCAGTGCTCCCATTACTAGCGGGAGGGGGGCAGATACGCAGTATTTT
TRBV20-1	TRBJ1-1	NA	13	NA	CSARVRVNTEAFF	TGCAGTGCTAGAGTGAGGGTTAACACTGAAGCTTTCTTT
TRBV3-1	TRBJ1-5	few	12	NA	CASSQGDGPQHF	TGTGCCAGCAGCCAAGGGGACGGTCCCCAGCATTTT
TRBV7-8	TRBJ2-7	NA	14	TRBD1	CASSLDRGSREQYF	TGTGCCAGCAGCTTAGACAGGGGTTCTCGCGAGCAGTACTTC
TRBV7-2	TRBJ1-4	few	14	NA	CASSLRPLGEKLFF	TGTGCCAGCAGCTTAAGGCCCCTGGGTGAAAAACTGTTTTTT
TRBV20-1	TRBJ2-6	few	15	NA	CSARDIASGANVLTF	TGCAGTGCTAGAGATATCGCCTCTGGGGCCAACGTCCTGACTTTC
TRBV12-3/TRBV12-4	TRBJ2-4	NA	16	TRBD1	CASSFDRVLAKNIQYF	TGTGCCAGCAGTTTTGACAGGGTACTAGCCAAAAACATTCAGTACTTC
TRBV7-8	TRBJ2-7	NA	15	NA	CASTLESGVLYEQYF	TGTGCCAGCACCCTAGAGTCAGGGGTTCTCTACGAGCAGTACTTC
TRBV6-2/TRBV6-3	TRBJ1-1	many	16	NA	CASSYEPAWENTEAFF	TGTGCCAGCAGTTACGAACCGGCGTGGGAGAACACTGAAGCTTTCTTT
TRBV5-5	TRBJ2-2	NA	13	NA	CASSLGTLGELFF	TGTGCCAGCAGCCTAGGAACGCTCGGGGAGCTGTTTTTT
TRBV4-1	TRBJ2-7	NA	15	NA	CASSQDFGRSYEQYF	TGCGCCAGCAGCCAAGATTTCGGGAGATCCTACGAGCAGTACTTC
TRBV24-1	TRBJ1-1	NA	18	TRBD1	CATSDLQDRVWVRTEAFF	TGTGCCACCAGTGATTTGCAGGACAGGGTTTGGGTGCGCACTGAAGCTTTCTTT
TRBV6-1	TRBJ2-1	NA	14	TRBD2	CASSSNGLAGQQFF	TGTGCCAGCAGTTCAAACGGACTAGCGGGCCAGCAGTTCTTC
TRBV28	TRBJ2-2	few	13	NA	CASSLRFTGELFF	TGTGCCAGCAGTTTAAGGTTCACCGGGGAGCTGTTTTTT
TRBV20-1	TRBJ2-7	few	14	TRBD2	CSARGGTSNYEQYF	TGCAGTGCTAGAGGCGGGACTAGCAACTACGAGCAGTACTTC
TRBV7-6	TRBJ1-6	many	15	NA	CASSLGQGSNSPLHF	TGTGCCAGCAGCTTAGGTCAGGGCTCTAATTCACCCCTCCACTTT
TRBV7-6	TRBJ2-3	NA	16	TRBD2	CASSSRTSGVPDTQYF	TGTGCCAGCAGCTCTAGGACTAGCGGGGTTCCAGATACGCAGTATTTT
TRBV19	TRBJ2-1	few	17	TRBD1	CASSPSGQGKSYNEQFF	TGTGCCAGTAGTCCTTCGGGACAGGGAAAATCCTACAATGAGCAGTTCTTC
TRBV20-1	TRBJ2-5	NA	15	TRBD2	CSAIRSGLARETQYF	TGCAGTGCTATCCGTAGCGGACTAGCACGAGAGACCCAGTACTTC
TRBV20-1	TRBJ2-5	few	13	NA	CSAQGTDQETQYF	TGCAGTGCACAAGGGACGGACCAAGAGACCCAGTACTTC
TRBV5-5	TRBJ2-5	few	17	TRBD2	CASILSGLAGVGETQYF	TGTGCCAGCATCCTTTCGGGACTAGCGGGGGTTGGTGAGACCCAGTACTTC
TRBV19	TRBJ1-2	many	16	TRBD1	CASKTTGASGNYGYTF	TGTGCCAGTAAAACGACAGGGGCGTCGGGGAACTATGGCTACACCTTC
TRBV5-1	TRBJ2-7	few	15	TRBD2	CASSLETSGRVEQYF	TGCGCCAGCAGCTTGGAGACTAGCGGGAGAGTGGAGCAGTACTTC